This TCR beta chain came from a study of CD8 T cells in Susac syndrome. Random hexamers were used to reverse transcribe about 0.5 to 1 ug of RNA. It was immunoSEQ multiplex PCR that amplified TCR beta CDR3 across 54 Vbeta and 13 Jbeta. MiXCR, applied by TCRdb to the immunoSEQ multiplex PCR reads, yields one record per CDR3 protein. This sample has over 95,000 distinct CDR3 sequences, with 92% found just once. TCR beta from blood CD8+ and CD4+ T cells was sequenced. The V and J ends lost 7 bases and 0 bases, in that order; junction bases with no gene match: 17. This CDR3 is 19 amino acids long. The source of this sequence is a human donor in good health. Sequencing was done on a sample of CD8+ T cells from PBMCs. The chain recombines TRBV12-3 or TRBV12-4 with TRBJ2-1, with 8 bases lining up with TRBD2. The CDR3 coding sequence is TGTGCCAGCACGGGGGGGTGGGCCGCGGCGCTGAGCTCCTACAATGAGCAGTTCTTC. Encoded protein: CASTGGWAAALSSYNEQFF.